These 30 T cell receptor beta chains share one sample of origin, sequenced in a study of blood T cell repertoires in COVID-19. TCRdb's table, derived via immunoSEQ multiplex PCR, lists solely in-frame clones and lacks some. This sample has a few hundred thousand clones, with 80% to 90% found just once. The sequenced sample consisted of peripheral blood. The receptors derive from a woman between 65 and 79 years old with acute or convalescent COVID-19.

For the CDR3, the DNA is TGCGCCAGCAGCTTGGCAGGGGTTGGTGGGGCCAACGTCCTGACTTTC. It is translated as CASSLAGVGGANVLTF. This chain connects TRBV5-1 to TRBJ2-6, with D perhaps TRBD1 (6 bases). V gave up 0 bases and J gave up 3 bases, with 10 bases separating them. The CDR3 runs 16 residues. Germline V gene sequence: CDR1 SGHRS, CDR2 YFSETQ.

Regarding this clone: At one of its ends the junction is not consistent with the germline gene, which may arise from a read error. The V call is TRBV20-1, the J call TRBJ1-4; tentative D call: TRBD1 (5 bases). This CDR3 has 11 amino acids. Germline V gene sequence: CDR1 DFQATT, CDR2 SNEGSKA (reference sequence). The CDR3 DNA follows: TGCAGTGCTAGAGGGAGGCGGGACGTAATTTTT. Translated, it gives CSARGRRDVIF.

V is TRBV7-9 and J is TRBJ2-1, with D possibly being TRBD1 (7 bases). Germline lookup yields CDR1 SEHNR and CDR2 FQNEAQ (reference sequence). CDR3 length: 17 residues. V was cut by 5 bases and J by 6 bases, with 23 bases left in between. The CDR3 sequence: CASSGTGGTDRFNEQFF. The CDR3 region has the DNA TGTGCCAGCAGCGGAACTGGGGGGACAGATAGATTCAATGAGCAGTTCTTC.

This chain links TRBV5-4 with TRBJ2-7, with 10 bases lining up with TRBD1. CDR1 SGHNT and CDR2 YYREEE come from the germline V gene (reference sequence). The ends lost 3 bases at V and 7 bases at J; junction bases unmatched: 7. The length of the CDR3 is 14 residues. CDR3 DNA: TGTGCCAGCAGCTCGCGACAGGGGGCGGAAGAGCAGTACTTC. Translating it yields CASSSRQGAEEQYF.

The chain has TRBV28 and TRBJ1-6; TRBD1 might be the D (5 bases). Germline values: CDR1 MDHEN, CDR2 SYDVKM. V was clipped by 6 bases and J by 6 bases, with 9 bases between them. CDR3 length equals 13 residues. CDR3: CASRRQSNSPLHF. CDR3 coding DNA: TGTGCCAGCAGGCGACAGTCTAATTCACCCCTCCACTTT.

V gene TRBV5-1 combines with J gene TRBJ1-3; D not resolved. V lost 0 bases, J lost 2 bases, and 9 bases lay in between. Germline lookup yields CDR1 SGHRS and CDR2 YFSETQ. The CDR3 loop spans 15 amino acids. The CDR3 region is CASSLVPGTGNTIYF. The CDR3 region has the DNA TGCGCCAGCAGCTTGGTCCCCGGGACTGGAAACACCATATATTTT.

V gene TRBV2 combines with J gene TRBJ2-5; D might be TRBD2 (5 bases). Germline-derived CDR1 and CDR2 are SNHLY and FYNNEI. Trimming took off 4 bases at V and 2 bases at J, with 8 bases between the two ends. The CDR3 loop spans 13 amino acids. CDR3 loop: CASSVEGQETQYF. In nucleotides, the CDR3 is TGTGCCAGCAGTGTCGAGGGACAAGAGACCCAGTACTTC.

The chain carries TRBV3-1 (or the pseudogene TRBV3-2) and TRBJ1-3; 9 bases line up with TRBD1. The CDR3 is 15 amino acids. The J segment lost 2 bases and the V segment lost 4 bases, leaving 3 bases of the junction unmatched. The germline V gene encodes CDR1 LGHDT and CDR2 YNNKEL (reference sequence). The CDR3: CASSRDRATGNTIYF. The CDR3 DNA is TGTGCCAGCAGCCGGGACAGGGCTACTGGAAACACCATATATTTT.

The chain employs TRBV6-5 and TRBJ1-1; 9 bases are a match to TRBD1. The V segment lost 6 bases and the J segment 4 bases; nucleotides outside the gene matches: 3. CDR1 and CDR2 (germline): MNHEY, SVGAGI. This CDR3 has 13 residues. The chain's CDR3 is CASRGDRATEAFF. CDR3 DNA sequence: TGTGCCAGCAGAGGGGACAGGGCCACTGAAGCTTTCTTT.

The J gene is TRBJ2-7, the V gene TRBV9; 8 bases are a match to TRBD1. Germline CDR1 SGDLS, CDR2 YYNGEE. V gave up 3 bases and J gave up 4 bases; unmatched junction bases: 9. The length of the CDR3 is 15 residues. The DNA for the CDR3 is TGTGCCAGCAGCGAGACAGGGGTCCCCTCGTACGAGCAGTACTTC. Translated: CASSETGVPSYEQYF.

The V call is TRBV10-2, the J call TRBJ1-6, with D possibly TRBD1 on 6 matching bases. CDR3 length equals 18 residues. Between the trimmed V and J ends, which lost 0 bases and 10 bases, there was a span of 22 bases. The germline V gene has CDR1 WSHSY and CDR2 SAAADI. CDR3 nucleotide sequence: TGCGCCAGCAGTGAGTCGTTCTCAGGGGTCGAATTTGCCTCACCCCTCCACTTT. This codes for CASSESFSGVEFASPLHF.

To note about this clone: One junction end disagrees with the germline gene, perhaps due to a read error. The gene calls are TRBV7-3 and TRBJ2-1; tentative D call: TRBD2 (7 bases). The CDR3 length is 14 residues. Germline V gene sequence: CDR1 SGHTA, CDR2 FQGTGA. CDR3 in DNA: TGTGCCAGCAGCTCCAACCCCTCGGGGGGCTCCGGGGTCTTC. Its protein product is CASSSNPSGGSGVF.

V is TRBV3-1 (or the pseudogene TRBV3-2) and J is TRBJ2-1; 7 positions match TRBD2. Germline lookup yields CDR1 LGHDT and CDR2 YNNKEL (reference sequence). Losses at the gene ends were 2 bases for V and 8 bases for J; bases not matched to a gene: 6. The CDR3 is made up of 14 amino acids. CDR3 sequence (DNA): TGTGCCAGCAGCCAACCACTAGCGAGTGATGAGCAGTTCTTC. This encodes CASSQPLASDEQFF.

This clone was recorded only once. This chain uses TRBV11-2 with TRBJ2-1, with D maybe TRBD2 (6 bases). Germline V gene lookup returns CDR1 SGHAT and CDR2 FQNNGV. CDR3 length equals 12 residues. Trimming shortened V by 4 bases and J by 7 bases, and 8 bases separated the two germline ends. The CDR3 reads CASSSGGNEQFF. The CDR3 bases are TGTGCCAGCAGCTCAGGAGGGAATGAGCAGTTCTTC.

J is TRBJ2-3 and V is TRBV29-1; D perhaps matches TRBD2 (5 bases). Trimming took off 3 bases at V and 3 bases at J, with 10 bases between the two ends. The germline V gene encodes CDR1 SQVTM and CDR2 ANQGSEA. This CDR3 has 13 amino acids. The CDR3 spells CSVDSTGTDTQYF. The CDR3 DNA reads TGCAGCGTTGATTCGACGGGAACAGATACGCAGTATTTT.

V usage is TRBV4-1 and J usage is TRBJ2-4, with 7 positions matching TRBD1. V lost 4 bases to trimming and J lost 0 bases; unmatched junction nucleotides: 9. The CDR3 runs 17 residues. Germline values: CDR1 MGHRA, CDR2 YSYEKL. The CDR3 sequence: CASSPVGQPIAKNIQYF. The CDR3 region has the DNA TGCGCCAGCAGCCCAGTGGGACAGCCTATAGCCAAAAACATTCAGTACTTC.

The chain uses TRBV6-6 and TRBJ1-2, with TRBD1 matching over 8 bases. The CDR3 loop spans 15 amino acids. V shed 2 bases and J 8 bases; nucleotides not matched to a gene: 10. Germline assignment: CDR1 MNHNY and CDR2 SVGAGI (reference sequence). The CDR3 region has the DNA TGTGCCAGCAGTTACGAGTTTCAGGGGGCAAAGGGCTACACCTTC. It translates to CASSYEFQGAKGYTF.

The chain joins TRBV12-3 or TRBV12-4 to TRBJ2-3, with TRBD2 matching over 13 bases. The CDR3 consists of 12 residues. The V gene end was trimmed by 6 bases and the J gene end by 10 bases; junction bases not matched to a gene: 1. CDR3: CASRGTSGAQYF. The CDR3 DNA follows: TGTGCCAGCAGGGGGACTAGCGGGGCGCAGTATTTT.

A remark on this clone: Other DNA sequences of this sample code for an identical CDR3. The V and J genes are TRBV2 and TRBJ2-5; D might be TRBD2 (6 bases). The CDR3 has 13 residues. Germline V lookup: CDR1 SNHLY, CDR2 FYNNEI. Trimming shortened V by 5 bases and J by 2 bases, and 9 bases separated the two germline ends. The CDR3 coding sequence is TGTGCCAGCAGTAGGGACTTACAAGAGACCCAGTACTTC. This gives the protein CASSRDLQETQYF.

CDR3 DNA: TGTGCCAGCAGTTCGGGCCGAGGGGACTCTGAAGCTTTCTTT. Protein sequence: CASSSGRGDSEAFF. The chain links TRBV6-6 to TRBJ1-1; a possible D gene is TRBD1 (5 bases). CDR1 MNHNY and CDR2 SVGAGI come from the germline V gene (reference sequence). The CDR3 extends over 14 amino acids. V was clipped by 4 bases and J by 6 bases, with 15 bases between them.

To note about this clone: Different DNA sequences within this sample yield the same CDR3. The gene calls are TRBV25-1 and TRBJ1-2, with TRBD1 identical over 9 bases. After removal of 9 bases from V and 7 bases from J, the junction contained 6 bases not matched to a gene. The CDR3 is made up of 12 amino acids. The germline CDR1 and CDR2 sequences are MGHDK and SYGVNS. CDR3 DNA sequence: TGTGCCAGTTCCGGGACAGGGTCTGGCTACACCTTC. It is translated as CASSGTGSGYTF.

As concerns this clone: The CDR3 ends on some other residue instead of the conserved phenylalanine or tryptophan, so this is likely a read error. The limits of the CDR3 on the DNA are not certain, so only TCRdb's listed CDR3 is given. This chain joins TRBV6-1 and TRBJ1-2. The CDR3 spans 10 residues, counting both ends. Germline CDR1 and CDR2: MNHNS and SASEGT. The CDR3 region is CASSDGVPAV.

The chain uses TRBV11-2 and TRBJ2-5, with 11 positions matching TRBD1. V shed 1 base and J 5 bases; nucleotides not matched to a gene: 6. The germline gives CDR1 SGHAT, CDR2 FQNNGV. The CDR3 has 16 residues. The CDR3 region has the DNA TGTGCCAGCAGCTTAGTTAGGACAGGGGGCGGTGAGACCCAGTACTTC. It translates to CASSLVRTGGGETQYF.

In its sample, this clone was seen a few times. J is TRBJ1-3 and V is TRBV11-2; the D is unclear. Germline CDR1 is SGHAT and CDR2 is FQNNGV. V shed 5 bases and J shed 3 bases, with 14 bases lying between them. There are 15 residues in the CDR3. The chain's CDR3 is CASSQRGLRGNTIYF. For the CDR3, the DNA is TGTGCCAGCAGCCAGCGGGGTCTCCGTGGAAACACCATATATTTT. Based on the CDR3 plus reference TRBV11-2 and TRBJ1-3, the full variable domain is EAGVAQSPRYKIIEKRQSVAFWCNPISGHATLYWYQQILGQGPKLLIQFQNNGVVDDSQLPKDRFSAERLKGVDSTLKIQPAKLEDSAVYLCASSQRGLRGNTIYFGEGSWLTVV.

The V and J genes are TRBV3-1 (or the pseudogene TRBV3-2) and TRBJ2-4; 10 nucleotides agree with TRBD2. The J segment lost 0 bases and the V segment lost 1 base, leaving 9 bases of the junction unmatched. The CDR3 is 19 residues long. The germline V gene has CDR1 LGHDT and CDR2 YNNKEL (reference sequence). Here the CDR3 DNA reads TGTGCCAGCAGCCAAGGGGAGCGGGGGGGCCTACTAGCCAAAAACATTCAGTACTTC. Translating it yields CASSQGERGGLLAKNIQYF.

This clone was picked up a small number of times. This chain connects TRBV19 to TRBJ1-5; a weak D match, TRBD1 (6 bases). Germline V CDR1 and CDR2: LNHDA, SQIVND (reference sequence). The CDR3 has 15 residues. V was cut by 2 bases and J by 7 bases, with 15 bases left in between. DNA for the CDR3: TGTGCCAGTAGTATATACCGGGACACCCGACAGCCCCAGCATTTT. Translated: CASSIYRDTRQPQHF. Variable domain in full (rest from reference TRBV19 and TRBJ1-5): DGGITQSPKYLFRKEGQNVTLSCEQNLNHDAMYWYRQDPGQGLRLIYYSQIVNDFQKGDIAEGYSVSREKKESFPLTVTSAQKNPTAFYLCASSIYRDTRQPQHFGDGTRLSIL.

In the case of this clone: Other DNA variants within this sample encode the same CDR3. CDR3 protein: CASSYRDRGRYGYTF. CDR3 in DNA: TGTGCCAGCAGTTACCGGGACAGGGGTCGGTATGGCTACACCTTC. V is TRBV27 and J is TRBJ1-2, with 10 bases matching TRBD1. After removal of 4 bases from V and 5 bases from J, the junction contained 7 bases not matched to a gene. The CDR3 is 15 residues long. The germline V gene encodes CDR1 MNHEY and CDR2 SMNVEV (reference sequence).

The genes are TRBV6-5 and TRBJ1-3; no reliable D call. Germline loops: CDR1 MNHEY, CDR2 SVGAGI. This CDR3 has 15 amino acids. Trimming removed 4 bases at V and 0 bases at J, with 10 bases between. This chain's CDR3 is CASSFVVSSGNTIYF. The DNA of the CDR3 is TGTGCCAGCAGTTTCGTAGTTAGCTCTGGAAACACCATATATTTT.

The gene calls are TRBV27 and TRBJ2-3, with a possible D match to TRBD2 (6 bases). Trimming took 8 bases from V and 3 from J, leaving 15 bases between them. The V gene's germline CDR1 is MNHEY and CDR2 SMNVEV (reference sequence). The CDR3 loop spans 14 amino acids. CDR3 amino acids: CASHRGTKTDTQYF. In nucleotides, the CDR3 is TGTGCCAGCCACCGGGGGACGAAGACAGATACGCAGTATTTT.

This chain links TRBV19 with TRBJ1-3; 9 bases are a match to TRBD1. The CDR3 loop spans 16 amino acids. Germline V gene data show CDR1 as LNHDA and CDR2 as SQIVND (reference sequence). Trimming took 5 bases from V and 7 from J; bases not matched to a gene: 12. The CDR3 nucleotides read TGTGCCAGTAGTTTCTCCGGGACAGGGCCCGAGAACACCATATATTTT. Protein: CASSFSGTGPENTIYF.